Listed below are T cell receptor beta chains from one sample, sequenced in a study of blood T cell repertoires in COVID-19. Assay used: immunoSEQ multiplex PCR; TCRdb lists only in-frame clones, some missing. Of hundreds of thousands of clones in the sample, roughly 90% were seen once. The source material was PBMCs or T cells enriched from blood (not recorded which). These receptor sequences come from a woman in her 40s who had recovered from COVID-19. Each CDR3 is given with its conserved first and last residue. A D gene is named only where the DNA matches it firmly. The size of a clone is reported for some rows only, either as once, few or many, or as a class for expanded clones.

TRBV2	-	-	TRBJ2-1	CASSEGGVARGNEQFF	TGTGCCAGCAGTGAAGGGGGCGTGGCCAGGGGCAATGAGCAGTTCTTC
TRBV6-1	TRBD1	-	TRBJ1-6	CASSELMGRGQGGSPLHF	TGTGCCAGCAGTGAATTGATGGGAAGAGGACAGGGAGGTTCACCCCTCCACTTT
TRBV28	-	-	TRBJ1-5	CASSLEYNQPQHF	TGTGCCAGCAGTTTAGAGTACAATCAGCCCCAGCATTTT
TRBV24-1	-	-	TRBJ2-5	CATSDLRELAKETQYF	TGTGCCACCAGTGACCTCCGGGAGCTAGCCAAAGAGACCCAGTACTTC
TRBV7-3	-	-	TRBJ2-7	CASSSGLGEQYF	TGTGCCAGCAGCTCCGGACTCGGCGAGCAGTACTTC
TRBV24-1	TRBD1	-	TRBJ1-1	CATSLTGGREAFF	TGTGCCACCAGTCTTACAGGGGGCCGGGAAGCTTTCTTT
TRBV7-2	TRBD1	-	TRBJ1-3	CASSQTGYSGNTIYF	TGTGCCAGCAGTCAGACAGGGTACTCTGGAAACACCATATATTTT
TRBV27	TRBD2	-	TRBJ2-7	CASSSLRSGSAWYEQYF	TGTGCCAGCAGTTCCCTCCGAAGCGGGAGCGCGTGGTACGAGCAGTACTTC
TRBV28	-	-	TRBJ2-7	CASSLGQSGEQYF	TGTGCCAGCAGTTTAGGGCAGTCTGGGGAGCAGTACTTC
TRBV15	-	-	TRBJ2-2	CAAGSRNTGELFF	TGTGCCGCCGGGAGTCGGAACACCGGGGAGCTGTTTTTT
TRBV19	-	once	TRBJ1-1	CASSSVGAGRTEAFF	TGTGCCAGTAGTAGCGTCGGGGCAGGGAGGACTGAAGCTTTCTTT
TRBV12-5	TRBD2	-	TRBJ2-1	CASGLEGRLAGGGSEQFF	TGTGCTAGTGGTCTGGAGGGGAGACTAGCGGGGGGAGGTAGTGAGCAGTTCTTC
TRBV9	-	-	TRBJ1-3	CASSVVEGISGNTIYF	TGTGCCAGCAGCGTAGTTGAGGGTATCTCTGGAAACACCATATATTTT
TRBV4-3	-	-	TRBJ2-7	CASSQEAGSYEQYF	TGCGCCAGCAGCCAAGAAGCAGGCAGCTACGAGCAGTACTTC
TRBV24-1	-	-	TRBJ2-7	CATSGSQGTYEQYF	TGTGCCACCAGTGGTTCCCAGGGGACCTACGAGCAGTACTTC
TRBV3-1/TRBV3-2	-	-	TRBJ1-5	CASSQGYSNQPQHF	TGTGCCAGCAGCCAAGGCTACAGCAATCAGCCCCAGCATTTT
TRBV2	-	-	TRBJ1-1	CASTRFQGNTEAFF	TGTGCCAGCACCCGATTTCAGGGGAACACTGAAGCTTTCTTT
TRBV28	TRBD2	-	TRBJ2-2	CASSLAGGPTGELFF	TGTGCCAGCAGTCTAGCGGGGGGGCCTACCGGGGAGCTGTTTTTT
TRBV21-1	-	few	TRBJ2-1	CASSFRKRGDFYNEQFF	TGTGCCAGCAGCTTCAGAAAGCGGGGAGACTTCTACAATGAGCAGTTCTTC
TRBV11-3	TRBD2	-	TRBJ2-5	CASSLVGGGAQETQYF	TGTGCCAGCAGCTTAGTTGGCGGGGGGGCACAAGAGACCCAGTACTTC
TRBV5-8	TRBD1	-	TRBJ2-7	CASSPRDRLRGEQYF	TGTGCCAGCAGCCCGAGGGACAGACTTAGGGGGGAGCAGTACTTC
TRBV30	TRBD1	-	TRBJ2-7	CAWAGTGLYEQYF	TGTGCCTGGGCCGGGACAGGGTTATACGAGCAGTACTTC
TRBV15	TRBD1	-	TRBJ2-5	CATSSDREKETQYF	TGTGCCACCAGCAGTGACAGGGAAAAAGAGACCCAGTACTTC
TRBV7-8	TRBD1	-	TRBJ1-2	CASNPTGDPAYYGYTF	TGTGCCAGCAACCCGACAGGGGACCCTGCGTACTATGGCTACACCTTC